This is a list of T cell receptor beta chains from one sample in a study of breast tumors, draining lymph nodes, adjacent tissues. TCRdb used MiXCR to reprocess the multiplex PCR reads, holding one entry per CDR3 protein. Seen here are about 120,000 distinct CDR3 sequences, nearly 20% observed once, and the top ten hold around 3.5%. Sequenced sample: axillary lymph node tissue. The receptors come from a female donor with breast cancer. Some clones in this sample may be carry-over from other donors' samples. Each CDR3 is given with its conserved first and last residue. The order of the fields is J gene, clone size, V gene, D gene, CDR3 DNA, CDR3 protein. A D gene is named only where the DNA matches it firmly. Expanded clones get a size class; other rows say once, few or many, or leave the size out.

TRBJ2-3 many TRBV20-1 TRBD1 TGCAGTGCTAGAACGACAGGGTTGCACATGGATACGCAGTATTTT CSARTTGLHMDTQYF
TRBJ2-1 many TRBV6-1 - TGTGCCAGCCTTTATAGGGAGTACAATGAGCAGTTCTTC CASLYREYNEQFF
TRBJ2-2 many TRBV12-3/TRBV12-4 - TGTGCCAGCAGTTTTCGTTCCGGGTTTCCCGGGGAGCTGTTTTTT CASSFRSGFPGELFF
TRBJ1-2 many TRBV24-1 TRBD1 TGTGCCACATCCCCAGGGACAGGTCCCTATGGCTACACCTTC CATSPGTGPYGYTF
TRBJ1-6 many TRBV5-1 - TGCGCCAGCAGCTTGGGACAGGCCTATAATTCACCCCTCCACTTT CASSLGQAYNSPLHF
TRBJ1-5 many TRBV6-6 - TGTGCCAGCAGGTCAGGGGCAGGCGATCAGCCCCAGCATTTT CASRSGAGDQPQHF
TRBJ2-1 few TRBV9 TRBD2 TGTGCCAGCAGCGTGGGAGTAGCGGGAGGCTCCTACAATGAGCAGTTCTTC CASSVGVAGGSYNEQFF
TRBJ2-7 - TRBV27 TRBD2 TGTGCCAGCAGTTTAGGGCCCCCTAGCGGGGCTATCTACGAGCAGTACTTC CASSLGPPSGAIYEQYF
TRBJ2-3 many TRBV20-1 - TGCAGTGCTAGACGGCTGGGAGATTCAGGGACAGATACGCAGTATTTT CSARRLGDSGTDTQYF
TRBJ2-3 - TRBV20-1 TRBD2 TGCAGTGCTAGAGTGCTAGCGGCAACCACAGATACGCAGTATTTT CSARVLAATTDTQYF
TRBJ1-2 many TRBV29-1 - TGCAGCGTTGAGGAACAGGGTGTATATGGCTACACCTTC CSVEEQGVYGYTF
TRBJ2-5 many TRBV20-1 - TGCAGTGCTAGAGATAGACAGCGAGAGACCCAGTACTTC CSARDRQRETQYF
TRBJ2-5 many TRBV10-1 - TGCGCCAGCAGTGAGTCGACTCGAGAGACCCAGTACTTC CASSESTRETQYF
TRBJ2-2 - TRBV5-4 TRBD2 TGTGCCAGCAGCTTGTTTTTCGGACTAGCGGGGGGTATAACCGGGGAGCTGTTTTTT CASSLFFGLAGGITGELFF
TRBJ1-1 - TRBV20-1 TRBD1 TGCAGTGCTAGTCCCCCGGACAGGAGGGGCACTGAAGCTTTCTTT CSASPPDRRGTEAFF